This TCR beta chain was sequenced in a study of prognosis after radiotherapy for stage I lung cancer. The overall study: Medical inoperability applied to all of the non-small cell lung cancer patients. In total, roughly 13 men and roughly six women took part as patients, aged roughly 50 to 84 with a median of about 68 years.

This clonotype has at least ten counts. V gave up 3 bases and J gave up 3 bases, with 16 bases separating them. This CDR3 spans 16 amino acids. The V gene's germline CDR1 is SGHAT and CDR2 FQNNGV. Starting from genomic DNA, TCR beta CDR3 was amplified through two-round multiplex PCR. Round-one PCR had primers specific to each TRBV and TRBJ gene. TCRdb used MiXCR to reprocess the multiplex PCR reads, holding one entry per CDR3 protein. The data contain over 50,000 distinct CDR3 sequences, about 37% of them singletons. The chain couples TRBV11-2 to TRBJ2-3; no clear D gene. The starting material was PBMCs, obtained before or after stereotactic body radiation therapy (not recorded which). The TCR comes from a donor over 45 with non-small cell lung cancer. The DNA for the CDR3 is TGTGCCAGCAGCTTTTTGCACCCGGGTGGGACAGATACGCAGTATTTT. Amino acid sequence: CASSFLHPGGTDTQYF.